These 13 T cell receptor beta chains were all obtained from the same sample, sequenced in a study of somatic mutations in cytotoxic T cells in rheumatoid arthritis. Produced via immunoSEQ multiplex PCR; TCRdb's table is partial and in-frame only. The sample gives 10,000 or so clones, around 74% of which show up once; about a fifth is in the top ten. The sample taken for sequencing was CD8+ T cells sorted from blood. These receptors originate from a man aged 45-60 years in good health.

The chain recombines TRBV7-9 with TRBJ1-2; the D gene is possibly TRBD1 (6 bases). Trimming removed 1 base at V and 3 bases at J, with 9 bases between. Germline assignment: CDR1 SEHNR and CDR2 FQNEAQ (reference sequence). This CDR3 has 14 residues. CDR3 coding DNA: TGTGCCAGCAGCTTAGATACAGGGTACTATGGCTACACCTTC. Its translation: CASSLDTGYYGYTF. Drawing the rest from reference TRBV7-9 and TRBJ1-2, the complete variable domain is DTGVSQNPRHKITKRGQNVTFRCDPISEHNRLYWYRQTLGQGPEFLTYFQNEAQLEKSRLLSDRFSAERPKGSFSTLEIQRTEQGDSAMYLCASSLDTGYYGYTFGSGTRLTVV.

J is TRBJ2-1 and V is TRBV4-1, with 16 bases fitting TRBD2. V was clipped by 4 bases and J by 6 bases; unmatched bases: 6. This CDR3 spans 17 amino acids. CDR1 and CDR2 from the germline V gene are MGHRA and YSYEKL. For the CDR3, the DNA is TGCGCCAGCAGCCTGATGGGACTAGCGGGAGGGCCCAATGAGCAGTTCTTC. It specifies CASSLMGLAGGPNEQFF.

J is TRBJ1-6 and V is TRBV28, with D maybe TRBD1 (5 bases). Germline values: CDR1 MDHEN, CDR2 SYDVKM. V lost 6 bases and J 2 bases, leaving 23 bases between the germline ends. There are 19 residues in the CDR3. The CDR3 reads CASSTIRQKKIPYNSPLHF. The CDR3, as DNA: TGTGCCAGCAGCACAATACGACAGAAGAAAATCCCCTATAATTCACCCCTCCACTTT.

This clone was recorded a few times. The CDR3 DNA reads as TGCGCCAGCAGCTTGGCAGGGACAGGGGGCAACGGCTACACCTTC. Translating it yields CASSLAGTGGNGYTF. This chain connects TRBV5-1 to TRBJ1-2, with 12 positions matching TRBD1. Unmatched junction bases numbered 5, after V lost 0 bases and J lost 8 bases. The CDR3 contains 15 residues. Germline V gene data show CDR1 as SGHRS and CDR2 as YFSETQ.

The chain links TRBV27 to TRBJ1-2, with 8 bases lining up with TRBD1. V gave up 4 bases and J gave up 1 base; unmatched junction bases: 8. CDR1 and CDR2 from the germline V gene are MNHEY and SMNVEV (reference sequence). This CDR3 region has 16 residues. For the CDR3, the DNA is TGTGCCAGCAGTTATTTAGGGGACAGGCATAACTATGGCTACACCTTC. Protein: CASSYLGDRHNYGYTF.

The chain recombines TRBV27 with TRBJ2-5; 7 bases agree with TRBD1. The J call may be in error: the DNA end matches TRBJ2-7 better. CDR3 length: 15 residues. Germline V gene sequence: CDR1 MNHEY, CDR2 SMNVEV (reference sequence). CDR3 protein: CASSPFRDSSYEQYF. The DNA for the CDR3 is TGTGCCAGCAGCCCCTTTCGGGACAGCTCCTACGAGCAGTACTTC.

This clone was detected once. The chain couples TRBV6-5 to TRBJ2-7; TRBD1 agrees at 8 bases. Germline V CDR1 and CDR2: MNHEY, SVGAGI. Germline trimming cut 5 bases from V and 0 bases from J; bases unmatched to any gene: 3. CDR3 length: 14 residues. As DNA, the CDR3 is TGTGCCAGCAGTGGACAGGGAAGCTCCTACGAGCAGTACTTC. It codes for CASSGQGSSYEQYF.

The chain recombines TRBV15 with TRBJ1-1, with unresolved D. The CDR3 is made up of 13 amino acids. CDR1 and CDR2 (germline): LNHNV, YYDKDF (reference sequence). The ends were cut back, 2 bases at V and 1 base at J, with 5 bases in the middle. In DNA, the CDR3 is TGTGCCACCAGCAGAACAGAGAACACTGAAGCTTTCTTT. This sequence encodes CATSRTENTEAFF.

The chain links TRBV6-5 to TRBJ2-7; D is perhaps TRBD2 (5 bases). Germline CDR1 and CDR2: MNHEY and SVGAGI. V gave up 4 bases and J gave up 4 bases, with 17 bases separating them. The CDR3 runs to 15 residues. This chain's CDR3 is CASSLGSGGLYEQYF. The CDR3 nucleotides read TGTGCCAGCAGTTTAGGAAGCGGCGGGCTGTACGAGCAGTACTTC.

The chain has TRBV19 and TRBJ2-7; D not resolved. With 4 bases removed from V and 3 bases from J, the gap between germline ends came to 10 bases. Germline V gene sequence: CDR1 LNHDA, CDR2 SQIVND (reference sequence). This CDR3 comprises 13 residues. This CDR3 reads CASSTSPVYEQYF. The CDR3 region has the DNA TGTGCCAGTAGTACGTCCCCGGTCTACGAGCAGTACTTC. The full variable domain, in which reference TRBV19 and TRBJ2-7 provide the parts outside the CDR3, is DGGITQSPKYLFRKEGQNVTLSCEQNLNHDAMYWYRQDPGQGLRLIYYSQIVNDFQKGDIAEGYSVSREKKESFPLTVTSAQKNPTAFYLCASSTSPVYEQYFGPGTRLTVT.

This chain links TRBV5-4 with TRBJ2-1, with 14 bases matching TRBD2. CDR1 SGHNT and CDR2 YYREEE come from the germline V gene (reference sequence). V trimming: 2 bases; J trimming: 0 bases; junction bases outside the gene matches: 1. The CDR3 has 17 residues. CDR3 coding DNA: TGTGCCAGCAGCTTCGGGACTAGCGGGGGCTCCTACAATGAGCAGTTCTTC. Translated: CASSFGTSGGSYNEQFF.

The V gene is TRBV29-1, the J gene TRBJ1-1; weak D call: TRBD1 (6 bases). The germline gives CDR1 SQVTM, CDR2 ANQGSEA. The CDR3 covers 11 residues. Deletions cut 5 bases from V and 4 bases from J, with 8 bases between. CDR3 protein: CSVPRGTEAFF. As DNA, the CDR3 is TGCAGCGTTCCCAGGGGCACTGAAGCTTTCTTT.

This chain connects TRBV27 to TRBJ2-3; TRBD1 matches 9 bases. This CDR3 has 15 amino acids. Germline CDR1 MNHEY, CDR2 SMNVEV (reference sequence). V was clipped by 5 bases and J by 1 base; unmatched bases: 4. The CDR3 DNA is TGTGCCAGCAGTAACAGGGGGCGCGGCACAGATACGCAGTATTTT. Translating gives CASSNRGRGTDTQYF.